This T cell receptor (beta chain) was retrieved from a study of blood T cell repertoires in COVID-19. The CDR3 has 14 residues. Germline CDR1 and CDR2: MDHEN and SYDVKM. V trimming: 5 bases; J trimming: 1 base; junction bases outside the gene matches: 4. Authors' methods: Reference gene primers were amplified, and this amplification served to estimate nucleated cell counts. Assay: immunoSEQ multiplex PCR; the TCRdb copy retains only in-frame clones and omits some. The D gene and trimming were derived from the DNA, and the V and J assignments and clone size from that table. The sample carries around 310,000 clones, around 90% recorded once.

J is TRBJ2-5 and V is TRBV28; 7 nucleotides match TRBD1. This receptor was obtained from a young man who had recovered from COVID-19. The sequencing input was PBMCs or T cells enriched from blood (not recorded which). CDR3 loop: CASSPGQTQETQYF. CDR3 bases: TGTGCCAGCAGTCCGGGACAGACCCAAGAGACCCAGTACTTC.